Sequencing of this T cell receptor beta chain was carried out in a study of blood T cells in healthy people across ages. Study conclusions and caveats: Among T cells, TCR beta diversity per million cells dropped roughly linearly as age rose.

For every donor, a draw yielded roughly 10 milliliters of peripheral blood. Samples each had at least 5.5 micrograms of total RNA extracted. Only a few counts were recorded for this clonotype. Its antigen is currently unknown. Using a J-beta primer mix together with a sample-barcoded 5' primer, a second PCR was run for roughly 6 to 12 cycles. MiXCR, run by TCRdb on the 5' RACE reads, gives a single entry per CDR3 protein. The profile shows 950,000 to 1,200,000 distinct CDR3 sequences, around two fifths of them singletons. The CDR3 runs to 16 residues. V shed 1 base, J shed 9 bases, and the junction held 9 bases outside the gene matches. The germline gives CDR1 LGHNA, CDR2 YSLEER.

The TCR sequence derives from a young man in good health. Sequenced: blood. The chain joins TRBV4-3 to TRBJ2-1; 10 bases match TRBD1. CDR3 coding DNA: TGCGCCAGCAGCCAAGCGACCGGGACAGGGGTAACTGAGCAGTTCTTC. Its translation: CASSQATGTGVTEQFF.